This T cell receptor (beta chain) was captured in a study of blood T cell repertoires in COVID-19. Whole-study context: Sources were T cells, B-cell-depleted T cells, or PBMCs; the material itself was cDNA or gDNA.

In terms of age and location, participants ranged from roughly 18 to 100 years and lived in approximately 24 US areas. During the 2 weeks before they entered the study, exposed participants had met someone with a PCR-confirmed or clinician-diagnosed COVID-19 case. The ends were cut back, 0 bases at V and 0 bases at J, with 9 bases in the middle. The CDR3 loop spans 16 amino acids. Germline V CDR1 and CDR2: MGHRA, YSYEKL. This clone has more than one count but fewer than ten. Generated by immunoSEQ multiplex PCR, the TCRdb table keeps only in-frame clones and is missing some. The repertoire consists of around 250,000 clones, with approximately 81% occurring once and the leading ten covering under 7%.

Sequencing input: PBMCs or T cells enriched from blood (not recorded which). The rearrangement uses TRBV4-1 and TRBJ2-1; weak D call: TRBD2 (6 bases). This clonotype was obtained from a woman aged 50 to 65 who had been exposed to COVID-19. CDR3 sequence (DNA): TGCGCCAGCAGCCAAGAAATGGGACTCTCCTACAATGAGCAGTTCTTC. Protein: CASSQEMGLSYNEQFF.